One sample yielded the 10 T cell receptor beta chains listed below, sequenced in a study of blood T cell repertoires in COVID-19. Here immunoSEQ multiplex PCR was the method, and the copy in TCRdb shows in-frame clones only, minus some. The sample includes about 310,000 clones, over 75% seen only once; the top ten take around a tenth. The sample comprised PBMCs or T cells enriched from blood (not recorded which). These receptors originate from a woman in her forties who had recovered from COVID-19.

This sequence joins TRBV5-6 and TRBJ2-1; 7 bases are shared with TRBD1. Germline V CDR1 and CDR2: SGHDT, YYEEEE. Trimming at V came to 5 bases and at J to 10 bases, leaving 9 bases not matched to a gene. This CDR3 region has 13 residues. CDR3 region: CASRPDRVGEQFF. CDR3 in DNA: TGTGCCAGCAGACCAGACAGGGTGGGCGAGCAGTTCTTC. Full variable domain (rest looked up from reference TRBV5-6 and TRBJ2-1): DAGVTQSPTHLIKTRGQQVTLRCSPKSGHDTVSWYQQALGQGPQFIFQYYEEEERQRGNFPDRFSGHQFPNYSSELNVNALLLGDSALYLCASRPDRVGEQFFGPGTRLTVL.

This clone showed up just a few times. V is TRBV9 and J is TRBJ1-6; no firm D call. Looked up from germline, CDR1 is SGDLS and CDR2 is YYNGEE. This CDR3 has 15 amino acids. Trimming left V 4 bases short and J 6 bases short, with 14 bases between. CDR3 loop: CASSPRGGSNSPLHF. The CDR3 region has the DNA TGTGCCAGCAGCCCGCGAGGAGGGTCTAATTCACCCCTCCACTTT.

This clone was detected only once. V gene TRBV28 combines with J gene TRBJ2-4, with D unresolved. There are 15 residues in the CDR3. Looked up from germline, CDR1 is MDHEN and CDR2 is SYDVKM. Trimming took 2 bases from V and 1 from J, leaving 9 bases between them. CDR3 nucleotides: TGTGCCAGCAGTTTACGACTGACGGCCAAAAACATTCAGTACTTC. Protein product: CASSLRLTAKNIQYF.

The table lists this clone with a few counts. This sequence joins TRBV11-1 and TRBJ2-1, with TRBD2 identical over 8 bases. Losses at the gene ends were 6 bases for V and 4 bases for J; bases not matched to a gene: 8. This CDR3 is built from 15 residues. Germline V gene data show CDR1 as SGHAT and CDR2 as FQDESV (reference sequence). The CDR3, as DNA: TGTGCCAGCAGTCCCAGGGCGGGAGGATACAATGAGCAGTTCTTC. This gives the protein CASSPRAGGYNEQFF.

The chain carries TRBV27 and TRBJ2-1; D is possibly TRBD2 (5 bases). The germline gives CDR1 MNHEY, CDR2 SMNVEV (reference sequence). V was shortened by 0 bases and J by 5 bases, with 8 bases between the two germline ends. The length of the CDR3 is 14 residues. CDR3 in amino acids: CASSLSDGDNEQFF. CDR3 DNA sequence: TGTGCCAGCAGTTTATCTGACGGGGACAATGAGCAGTTCTTC.

The gene calls are TRBV5-1 and TRBJ1-1; D is possibly TRBD1 (5 bases). The CDR3 loop spans 15 amino acids. The germline V and J ends were trimmed by 0 bases and 1 base, with 10 bases remaining between them. CDR1 is SGHRS, CDR2 YFSETQ, per germline. The DNA for the CDR3 is TGCGCCAGCAGCTTGGTCCTAGGGGAGAACACTGAAGCTTTCTTT. Its translation is CASSLVLGENTEAFF.

The genes are TRBV7-3 and TRBJ1-2, with 7 positions matching TRBD1. The CDR3 has 15 residues. Unmatched junction bases numbered 5, after V lost 2 bases and J lost 2 bases. CDR1 and CDR2 from the germline V gene are SGHTA and FQGTGA. The CDR3 nucleotides are TGTGCCAGCAGCTTAGGGCAGGGGGGCAACTATGGCTACACCTTC. Protein: CASSLGQGGNYGYTF.

This clone occurred a few times. The gene calls are TRBV7-9 and TRBJ2-7; 12 bases are a match to TRBD2. This CDR3 contains 15 residues. Unmatched junction bases numbered 8, after V lost 4 bases and J lost 7 bases. Germline V CDR1 and CDR2: SEHNR, FQNEAQ (reference sequence). This chain's CDR3 is CASSSRLAGDFEQYF. The DNA for the CDR3 is TGTGCCAGCAGCTCTAGACTAGCGGGAGACTTTGAGCAGTACTTC. Based on the CDR3 plus reference TRBV7-9 and TRBJ2-7, the full variable domain is DTGVSQNPRHKITKRGQNVTFRCDPISEHNRLYWYRQTLGQGPEFLTYFQNEAQLEKSRLLSDRFSAERPKGSFSTLEIQRTEQGDSAMYLCASSSRLAGDFEQYFGPGTRLTVT.

The chain uses TRBV18 and TRBJ1-6; 7 bases are shared with TRBD1. The CDR3 covers 17 residues. Germline CDR1 and CDR2: KGHSH and LQKENI. The V gene end was trimmed by 6 bases and the J gene end by 7 bases; junction bases not matched to a gene: 15. The DNA for the CDR3 is TGTGCCAGCTCGGGTAGACAGGGTGGAAGATCCAATTCACCCCTCCACTTT. Its protein is CASSGRQGGRSNSPLHF.

This chain uses TRBV11-2 with TRBJ2-7; the D gene is possibly TRBD1 (6 bases). CDR3 length: 14 amino acids. Germline V gene data show CDR1 as SGHAT and CDR2 as FQNNGV. The germline V and J ends were trimmed by 4 bases and 4 bases, with 14 bases remaining between them. The CDR3, as DNA: TGTGCCAGCAGCTCGCAGACAGGCCCGTACGAGCAGTACTTC. Its translation: CASSSQTGPYEQYF.